This T cell receptor beta chain was profiled in a study of cytomegalovirus exposure and HLA in healthy donors. Study-level results: Later findings reportedly placed an Asian-associated ancestry cluster below the approximately 670-donor mean for N-insertions.

With regard to this clone: Its antigen remains unknown.

The CDR3 consists of 15 residues. The germline V gene encodes CDR1 PRHDT and CDR2 FYEKMQ (reference sequence). V lost 0 bases to trimming and J lost 3 bases; unmatched junction nucleotides: 3. The study ran its PCR with 60 Vbeta and 13 Jbeta primers. Sequencing was performed with immunoSEQ multiplex PCR; in TCRdb, only in-frame clones are kept and a portion is missing. The profile shows 100,000 to 150,000 clones, around 83% of them singletons. The sequence came from a girl under 10 years old in good health and CMV-seronegative. The rearrangement uses TRBV13 and TRBJ2-7; 9 bases match TRBD2. Sequenced sample: PBMCs. The CDR3 protein is CASSLGLAGYYEQYF. CDR3 in DNA: TGTGCCAGCAGCTTAGGGCTAGCGGGATACTACGAGCAGTACTTC.